The T cell receptor (beta chain) under discussion was sequenced for a study of blood T cells in healthy people across ages (dated by TCRdb to about 2015). Background on the whole study: In model experiments, template switching captured about one uniquely barcoded TCR beta cDNA molecule for every two T cells. To avoid experimental bias, donors of different ages were spread randomly across the sequencing lanes. The donors were divided into four age groups: young (average about 16 years), middle-aged (about 39), aged (roughly 60) and long-lived (roughly 82). To track age-related changes in TCR beta repertoire diversity, the study relied on deep sequencing normalized with unique cDNA molecular identifiers. Two additional independent replicas of 1 million unique cDNA reads from the same blood draw were analyzed for two donors (one aged 18 to 30 and one aged 80 or older).

Note on this clonotype: No antigen is known for it. No base-level quality is on record; no much larger clone is a single base apart.

Here V drops 4 bases and J drops 4 bases, and the junction holds 8 bases not matched to any gene. Including cysteine and phenylalanine, the CDR3 has 15 amino acids. Only the CDR3 portion is preserved as DNA: 45 bases, with reading frame beginning at the first base. General study outcomes and caveats: Observed TCR beta diversity per million T cells fell roughly linearly with age, and a significant reduction was already apparent by age about 36. There was a strong correlation between observed TCR beta diversity and the percentage of naive T cells measured by flow cytometry. Estimates of total diversity based on one million sequenced T cells were considered lower bounds and underestimates. Compared with the aged group, the long-lived group had more naive CD4+ T cells, fewer expanded clones and increased TCR diversity, suggesting age selection. The CMV infection status of donors was not known, potentially confounding age-related changes in expanded clonotypes. Bulk unsorted PBMC profiling prevented conclusive comparison of naive and antigen-experienced compartments.

The method was 5' RACE. Sequencer: Illumina HiSeq 2500. The second PCR ran for about 6 to 12 cycles and used a J-beta primer mix along with a sample-barcoded 5' primer. A template-switch 5' adaptor carrying 12 random nucleotides introduced a unique molecular identifier onto each TCR beta cDNA molecule. At least 2.5 million CDR3-containing paired-end reads were obtained from each sample. All of the RNA was converted into first-strand cDNA using the Mint cDNA synthesis kit, with a TRBC-specific oligonucleotide serving as the primer. After uracil-DNA glycosylase treatment, a first 18-cycle PCR used universal primers M1SS and BC2_uni_R on all cDNA. From the authors' description of their analysis: For normalization, 1 million high-quality reads, each with a distinct molecular identifier, were randomly selected from each sample. Instead of being binned into consensus sequences, reads that shared molecular identifiers were thrown out. MiTCR, set to a Q25 quality threshold and the strictest error-elimination algorithm, was used for CDR3 identification, clonotype clustering and error correction. Lower-bound total TCR beta diversity was estimated with a nonparametric unseen species model using Euler transformation. Starting from the raw public reads, TCRdb applied fastp trimming at Q25, assembled clones with MiXCR and retained in-frame beta chains. For every CDR3 protein sequence, its rows merge into one entry that carries the most common genes and DNA. Here the V and J calls rest on TCRdb's processing, not on the authors' analysis. The sample yields about 1,500,000 distinct CDR3 sequences; 42% were counted once. Jointly, the top ten make up 7.9% of the sample.

The roughly 39 donors, aged about 6 to 100 years, were systemically healthy Caucasian individuals from Russia. Around 9.7 milliliters of peripheral blood were collected from each donor into EDTA-treated Vacutainer tubes. Ficoll-Paque density-gradient centrifugation was used to isolate PBMCs, with at least 6.5 million obtained per sample. Trizol reagent was used to extract total RNA from the PBMCs, yielding at least 5.5 micrograms per sample. The percentages of naive CD45RAhigh/CD27high T cells were determined by flow cytometry on a PBMC aliquot from every donor. This clonotype was obtained from a woman aged 18-29 years in good health. The sequencing sample was made of blood. The chain joins TRBV12-3 or TRBV12-4 to TRBJ1-2; the junction holds 8 bases that match TRBD1. The bases are TGTGCCAGCAGTTCCGGACCAGGGGGCGGCTATGGCTACACCTTC. It encodes CASSSGPGGGYGYTF.